In its sample, the clone carrying this TCR beta chain was seen a few times. The target antigen is unknown. For the second PCR, which ran for roughly 6 to 12 cycles, a sample-barcoded 5' primer and a J-beta primer mix were used. TCRdb fed the 5' RACE reads into MiXCR, producing one record per CDR3 protein. The sample holds more than 1.4 million distinct CDR3 sequences; 42% are singletons and the top ten take less than 8%. The data derive from a study of blood T cells in healthy people across ages. Study-wide results and caveats: In long-lived donors, naive CD4+ cell counts and diversity exceeded those of aged donors.

Trimming stripped 0 bases from V and 4 bases from J, with 12 bases between. CDR1 and CDR2 from the germline V gene are LNHNV and YYDKDF (reference sequence). The CDR3 has 16 residues. This receptor was obtained from a woman between 18 and 30 years old in good health. Material for sequencing was blood. The chain links TRBV15 to TRBJ1-4; D ambiguous. The CDR3 region is CATSRDLPAINEKLFF. Written as DNA, the CDR3 is TGTGCCACCAGCAGAGATCTCCCGGCGATTAATGAAAAACTGTTTTTT.